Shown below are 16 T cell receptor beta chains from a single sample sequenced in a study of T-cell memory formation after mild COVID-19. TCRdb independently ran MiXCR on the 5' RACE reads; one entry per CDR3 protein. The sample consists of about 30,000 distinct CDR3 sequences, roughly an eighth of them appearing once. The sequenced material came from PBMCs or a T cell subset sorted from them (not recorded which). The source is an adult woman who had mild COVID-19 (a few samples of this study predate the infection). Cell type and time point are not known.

The CDR3 region is CASSRQGTDTQYF. As DNA, the CDR3 is TGTGCCAGCAGTAGACAAGGCACAGATACGCAGTATTTT. This chain connects TRBV9 to TRBJ2-3; D not certain. The CDR3 covers 13 residues. Germline values: CDR1 SGDLS, CDR2 YYNGEE. The V gene lost 5 bases and the J gene lost 1 base, with 8 bases spanning the gap.

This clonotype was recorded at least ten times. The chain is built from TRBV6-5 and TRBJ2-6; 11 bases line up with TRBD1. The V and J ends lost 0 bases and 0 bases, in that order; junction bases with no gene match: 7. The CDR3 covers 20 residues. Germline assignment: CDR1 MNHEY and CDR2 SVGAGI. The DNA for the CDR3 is TGTGCCAGCAGTTACTCCCGGAGAGGGACAGGGGGCTCTGGGGCCAACGTCCTGACTTTC. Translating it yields CASSYSRRGTGGSGANVLTF.

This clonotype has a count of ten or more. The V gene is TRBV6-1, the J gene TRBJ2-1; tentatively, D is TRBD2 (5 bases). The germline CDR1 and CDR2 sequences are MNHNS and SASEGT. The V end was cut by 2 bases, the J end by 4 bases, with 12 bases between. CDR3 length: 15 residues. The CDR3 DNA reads TGTGCCAGCAGTGAAAGTTATGGCGGGTACAATGAGCAGTTCTTC. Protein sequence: CASSESYGGYNEQFF.

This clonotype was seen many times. The CDR3 loop reads CASSVGAGGTDTQYF. CDR3 nucleotides: TGTGCCAGCAGCGTAGGGGCAGGGGGCACAGATACGCAGTATTTT. The rearrangement uses TRBV9 and TRBJ2-3; TRBD1 might be the D (6 bases). Germline CDR1 SGDLS, CDR2 YYNGEE. This CDR3 spans 15 amino acids. The V gene lost 0 bases and the J gene lost 1 base, with 9 bases spanning the gap.

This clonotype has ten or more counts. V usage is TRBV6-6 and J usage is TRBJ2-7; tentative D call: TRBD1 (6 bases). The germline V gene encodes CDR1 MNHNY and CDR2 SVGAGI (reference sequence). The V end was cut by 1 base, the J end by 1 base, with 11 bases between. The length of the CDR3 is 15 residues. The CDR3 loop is CASSYLGTFSYEQYF. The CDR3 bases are TGTGCCAGCAGTTACTTGGGGACATTTTCCTACGAGCAGTACTTC.

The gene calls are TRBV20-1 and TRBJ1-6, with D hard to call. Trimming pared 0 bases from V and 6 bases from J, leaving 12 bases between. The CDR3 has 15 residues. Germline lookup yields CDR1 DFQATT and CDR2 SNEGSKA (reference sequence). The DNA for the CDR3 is TGCAGTGCTAGAGAGGGCATAGTGACTAATTCACCCCTCCACTTT. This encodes CSAREGIVTNSPLHF.

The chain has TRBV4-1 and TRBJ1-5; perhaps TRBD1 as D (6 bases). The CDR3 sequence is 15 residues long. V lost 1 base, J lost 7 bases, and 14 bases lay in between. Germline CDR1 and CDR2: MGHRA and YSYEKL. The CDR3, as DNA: TGCGCCAGCAGCCAAGTACAGGGTCGGGGACAGCCCCAGCATTTT. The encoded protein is CASSQVQGRGQPQHF.

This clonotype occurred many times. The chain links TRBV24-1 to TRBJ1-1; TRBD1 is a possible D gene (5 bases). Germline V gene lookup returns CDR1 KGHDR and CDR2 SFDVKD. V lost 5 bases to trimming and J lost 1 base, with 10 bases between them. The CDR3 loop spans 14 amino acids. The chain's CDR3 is CATSGGVGNTEAFF. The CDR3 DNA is TGTGCCACCAGTGGAGGGGTAGGGAACACTGAAGCTTTCTTT.

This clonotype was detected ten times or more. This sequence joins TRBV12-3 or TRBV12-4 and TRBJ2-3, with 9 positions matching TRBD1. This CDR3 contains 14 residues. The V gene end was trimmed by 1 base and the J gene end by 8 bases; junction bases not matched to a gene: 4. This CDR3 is CASSLGTGGVTQYF. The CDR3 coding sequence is TGTGCCAGCAGTTTAGGTACAGGGGGCGTTACGCAGTATTTT.

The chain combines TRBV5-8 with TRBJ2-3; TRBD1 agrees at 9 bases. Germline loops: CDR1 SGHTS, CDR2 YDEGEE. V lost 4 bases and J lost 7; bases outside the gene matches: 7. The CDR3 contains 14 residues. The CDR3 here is CASSVTGGANTQYF. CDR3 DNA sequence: TGTGCCAGCAGCGTGACAGGGGGGGCGAATACGCAGTATTTT.

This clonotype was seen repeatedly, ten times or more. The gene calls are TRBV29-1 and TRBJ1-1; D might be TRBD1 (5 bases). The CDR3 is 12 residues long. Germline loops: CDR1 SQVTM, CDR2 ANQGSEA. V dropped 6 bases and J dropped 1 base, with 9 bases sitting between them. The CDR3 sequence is CSVVGQNTEAFF. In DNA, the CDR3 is TGCAGCGTAGTCGGACAGAACACTGAAGCTTTCTTT.

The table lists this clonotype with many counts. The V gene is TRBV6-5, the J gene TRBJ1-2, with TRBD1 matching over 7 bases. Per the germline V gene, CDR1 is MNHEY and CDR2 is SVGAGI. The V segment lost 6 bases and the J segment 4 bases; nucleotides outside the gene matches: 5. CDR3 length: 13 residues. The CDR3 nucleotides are TGTGCCAGCAGCCAACACAGGGGCTATGGCTACACCTTC. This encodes CASSQHRGYGYTF.

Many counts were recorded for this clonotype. CDR3 region: CASSPSRDAVGQFF. Here the CDR3 DNA reads TGTGCCAGCAGCCCGTCCCGGGACGCGGTCGGGCAGTTCTTC. The rearrangement uses TRBV3-1 and TRBJ2-1; either TRBD1 or TRBD2 may fit D (5 bases each). From germline, CDR1 is LGHDT and CDR2 YNNKEL (reference sequence). This CDR3 has 14 residues. V shed 4 bases and J shed 12 bases, with 19 bases lying between them.

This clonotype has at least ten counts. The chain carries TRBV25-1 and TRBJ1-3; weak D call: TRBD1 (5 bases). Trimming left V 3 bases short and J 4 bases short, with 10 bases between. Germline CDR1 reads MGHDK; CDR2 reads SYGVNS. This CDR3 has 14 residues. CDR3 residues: CASSDGGGGNTIYF. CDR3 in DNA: TGTGCCAGCAGTGACGGGGGAGGCGGAAACACCATATATTTT.

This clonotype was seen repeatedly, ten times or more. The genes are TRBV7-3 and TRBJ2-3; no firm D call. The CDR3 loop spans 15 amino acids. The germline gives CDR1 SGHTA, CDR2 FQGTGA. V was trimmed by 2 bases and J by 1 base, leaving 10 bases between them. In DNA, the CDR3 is TGTGCCAGCAGCTTAGGTCCCTCTGGCACAGATACGCAGTATTTT. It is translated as CASSLGPSGTDTQYF.

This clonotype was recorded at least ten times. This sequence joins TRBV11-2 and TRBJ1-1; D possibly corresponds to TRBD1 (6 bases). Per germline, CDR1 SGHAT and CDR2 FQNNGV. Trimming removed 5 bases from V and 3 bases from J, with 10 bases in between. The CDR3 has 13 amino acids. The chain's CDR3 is CASSTHRDTEAFF. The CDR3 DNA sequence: TGTGCCAGCAGCACTCACAGGGACACTGAAGCTTTCTTT. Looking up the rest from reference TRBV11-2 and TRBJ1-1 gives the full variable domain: EAGVAQSPRYKIIEKRQSVAFWCNPISGHATLYWYQQILGQGPKLLIQFQNNGVVDDSQLPKDRFSAERLKGVDSTLKIQPAKLEDSAVYLCASSTHRDTEAFFGQGTRLTVV.